This record covers a single T cell receptor (beta chain). Just one base apart from a much larger clone, this may be a read error. In TCRdb, the 5' RACE reads were re-called with MiXCR into one record per CDR3 protein. The table has roughly 30,000 distinct CDR3 sequences, roughly a tenth seen once; the top ten hold roughly 12%. The source of the sample is a study of T cells after yellow fever vaccination. Overall study context: CD3, CD45RA, CCR7 and CD95 staining defined sorted EM, EMRA, CM and Tscm cells. Study-wide points: After the booster, 95% to 98% of CD4 and roughly nine tenths of CD8 primary-response clones were re-detected. On re-exposure, the response was weaker but peaked faster, at day 5 versus 15.

The CDR3 is 15 residues long. Germline CDR1 MNHNS, CDR2 SASEGT. J was trimmed by 4 bases and V by 6 bases; bases with no gene match: 9. The clonotype comes from a man younger than 35 who received the YFV17D yellow fever vaccine. Material: PBMCs, either bulk or a sorted T-cell subset (CD4+, CD8+, memory, or dextramer-sorted; not recorded which), obtained approximately 15 days after the first yellow fever vaccination. The genes are TRBV6-1 and TRBJ2-5; 9 positions agree with TRBD1. This chain's CDR3 is CASRSTVTGGETQYF. CDR3 bases: TGTGCCAGCAGGTCGACCGTGACAGGGGGAGAGACCCAGTACTTC.